This entry lists 10 T cell receptor beta chains sequenced from one sample in a study of T cells in women clearing cervical HPV infection. The assay was immunoSEQ multiplex PCR, and TCRdb's table has in-frame clones only and misses some. The sample has approximately 18,000 clones. Sequencing was performed on blood buffy coat. These receptor sequences come from a woman between 18 and 69 years old with a cervical HPV16 infection that either progressed to CIN3+ or cleared (not recorded which).

On this clone: The CDR3 goes on 3 residues after the read ends, and that part is filled in from the germline J gene. The chain employs TRBV6-1 and TRBJ1-5; TRBD1 matches at 8 bases. The CDR3 sequence is 13 residues long. CDR1 is MNHNS, CDR2 SASEGT, per germline. V was pared by 4 bases and J by 7 bases, with 3 bases of the junction left unmatched. The covered CDR3 bases are TGTGCCAGCAGTGCGGACAGGGTGCAGCCC. It is translated as CASSADRVQP. The whole CDR3 is CASSADRVQPQHF.

Partial CDR3 DNA: TGTGCCAGCAGTTCGGACAGGGACAGCTCCTACGAG. Translation: CASSSDRDSSYE. The CDR3 in its entirety is CASSSDRDSSYEQYF. The rearrangement uses TRBV27 and TRBJ2-7; 8 bases map to TRBD1. The missing CDR3 end, 3 residues past where the read stops, is filled in from the germline J gene. Germline V gene sequence: CDR1 MNHEY, CDR2 SMNVEV (reference sequence). J was trimmed by 0 bases and V by 4 bases; bases with no gene match: 5. This CDR3 has 15 residues.

Concerning this clone itself: The CDR3 end falls 3 residues outside the read, so it is completed with the germline J gene. V and J are TRBV30 and TRBJ1-4; TRBD1 aligns across 8 bases. V was pared by 3 bases and J by 5 bases, with 14 bases of the junction left unmatched. The germline gives CDR1 GTSNPN, CDR2 SVGIG (reference sequence). The length of the CDR3 is 17 residues. The CDR3 DNA, read in part, is TGTGCCTGGAGCGAAGTCGGGACAGGCAAAGGGAATGAAAAA. It specifies CAWSEVGTGKGNEK. The full CDR3 reads CAWSEVGTGKGNEKLFF.

Details on this clone: The read is 3 residues too short to cover the CDR3 end, so that end is filled in from the germline J gene. The chain uses TRBV18 and TRBJ2-2; maybe TRBD1 (6 bases). Germline CDR1 is KGHSH and CDR2 is LQKENI. There are 15 residues in the CDR3. CDR3 sequence reads: CASSPFPGAGEKLFF. Partial CDR3 DNA: TGTGCCAGCTCACCATTCCCAGGGGCAGGTGAAAAG.

As for this clone: Coverage ceases 3 residues before the CDR3 finishes, and the germline J gene fills in the end. The rearrangement links TRBV19 to TRBJ1-2; TRBD1 matches 9 bases. CDR1 LNHDA and CDR2 SQIVND come from the germline V gene (reference sequence). The CDR3 loop spans 15 amino acids. The part of the CDR3 DNA that was read is TGTGCCAGTAGGGAACAGGGGGCATGGACCTACGAC. Its protein product is CASREQGAWTYD. The whole CDR3 protein is CASREQGAWTYDYTF.

As for this clone: The read falls 3 residues short of the CDR3 end, and the missing part is taken from the germline J gene. J is TRBJ1-2 and V is TRBV6-2 or TRBV6-3, with TRBD1 matching 10 bases. The germline V gene has CDR1 MNHEY and CDR2 SVGEGT. The CDR3 extends over 14 amino acids. Unmatched junction bases numbered 5, after V lost 5 bases and J lost 5 bases. The covered CDR3 bases are TGTGCCAGCAGTACCGGGACAGGGGCGTATGGC. The encoded protein is CASSTGTGAYG. The whole CDR3 region reads CASSTGTGAYGYTF.

About this clone: The read terminates 3 residues before the CDR3 end, so the remaining end is supplied by the germline J gene. This chain uses TRBV7-9 with TRBJ2-1, with D possibly TRBD2 on 6 matching bases. This CDR3 is built from 15 residues. V was trimmed by 3 bases and J by 8 bases, leaving 17 bases between them. Germline V lookup: CDR1 SEHNR, CDR2 FQNEAQ (reference sequence). Partial CDR3 DNA: TGTGCCAGCAGCTTTTCGAGGGGCAGGGAGGATGAG. Translating gives CASSFSRGREDE. The CDR3 in its entirety is CASSFSRGREDEQFF. The complete variable domain, with remaining parts taken from reference TRBV7-9 and TRBJ2-1, reads DTGVSQNPRHKITKRGQNVTFRCDPISEHNRLYWYRQTLGQGPEFLTYFQNEAQLEKSRLLSDRFSAERPKGSFSTLEIQRTEQGDSAMYLCASSFSRGREDEQFFGPGTRLTVL.

A word on this clone: The read ends 3 residues early relative to the CDR3; the germline J gene fills the gap. The gene calls are TRBV20-1 and TRBJ2-1, with 10 positions matching TRBD2. V was clipped by 6 bases and J by 3 bases; unmatched bases: 5. The CDR3 runs to 14 residues. The V gene's germline CDR1 is DFQATT and CDR2 SNEGSKA (reference sequence). CDR3 bases read: TGCAGTGCCTCCGGGACTAGCGACTACAATGAG. Its protein product is CSASGTSDYNE. The CDR3 as a whole reads CSASGTSDYNEQFF.

With respect to this clone: The observed sequence ends 3 residues before the CDR3 terminus, with the missing tail filled in from the germline J gene. The chain employs TRBV11-2 and TRBJ2-7, with D unclear. CDR1 is SGHAT, CDR2 FQNNGV, per germline. CDR3 size: 14 residues. The V and J ends lost 5 bases and 0 bases respectively, with 11 bases between them. CDR3 loop: CASSTEPNSYEQYF. CDR3 DNA (partial): TGTGCCAGCAGCACAGAGCCCAACTCCTACGAG.

As regards this clone: The CDR3 extends 3 residues past the end of the read, so its final part is completed from the germline J gene. V usage is TRBV30 and J usage is TRBJ1-5, with a possible D match to TRBD1 (5 bases). This CDR3 region has 15 residues. Trimming shortened V by 0 bases and J by 0 bases, and 9 bases separated the two germline ends. Germline V lookup: CDR1 GTSNPN, CDR2 SVGIG (reference sequence). CDR3: CAWSVDNGSNQPQHF. The part of the CDR3 DNA that was read is TGTGCCTGGAGTGTGGACAACGGTAGCAATCAGCCC. The full variable domain, its missing parts supplied by reference TRBV30 and TRBJ1-5, is SQTIHQWPATLVQPVGSPLSLECTVEGTSNPNLYWYRQAAGRGLQLLFYSVGIGQISSEVPQNLSASRPQDRQFILSSKKLLLSDSGFYLCAWSVDNGSNQPQHFGDGTRLSIL.